This TCR beta chain was recovered during a study of regulatory T cells in long-lasting Graves disease. Overall study results and limits: Persistent cases of Graves' showed reduced TCR diversity relative to newly diagnosed patients. The study found persistent patients shared more public clonotypes (roughly 3,000) than new patients (approximately 970).

The time point was: persistent/refractory GD, antithyroid drugs over 5 years with positive TRAb. PBMC RNA was the source of the TCR library. Doctors identified Graves' disease using the American Thyroid Association guidelines. Arm-PCR with iRepertoire HTBI primers amplified the CDR3 regions for these TCR beta libraries. TCRdb ran MiXCR on the multiplex PCR reads and lists one entry per CDR3 protein. The sample gives 400,000 to 600,000 distinct CDR3 sequences, roughly a fifth of which show up once; around 7% is in the top ten. This clonotype was seen at least ten times. Antigen unknown. The receptor was derived from a female donor with Graves disease. Sample: peripheral blood mononuclear cells (PBMCs), taken when the disease was refractory, from a patient treated with antithyroid drugs.

The CDR3 spells CASSSLGVGYTF. CDR3 nucleotides: TGTGCCAGCAGTTCCCTAGGGGTCGGCTACACCTTC. The chain has TRBV12-3 or TRBV12-4 and TRBJ1-2; maybe TRBD1 (5 bases). CDR3 size: 12 residues. The V and J ends lost 4 bases and 8 bases respectively, with 11 bases between them.